The 15 T cell receptor beta chains listed next were all sequenced from one sample in a study of cytomegalovirus exposure and HLA in healthy donors. Use of 60 Vbeta and 13 Jbeta primers characterized the PCR. The data were produced by immunoSEQ multiplex PCR, yet TCRdb's version contains in-frame clones alone and is incomplete. The table includes around 150,000 clones, 86% detected once. The sample comprised PBMCs. The origin of the receptors is a woman in her late teens or twenties in good health and CMV-seronegative.

This clone came up once. J is TRBJ2-2 and V is TRBV18, with 8 bases matching TRBD2. The CDR3 is made up of 15 amino acids. Germline trimming cut 4 bases from V and 3 bases from J; bases unmatched to any gene: 4. Germline CDR1 KGHSH, CDR2 LQKENI. The CDR3: CASSLGLADTGELFF. The CDR3 nucleotides are TGTGCCAGCTCACTAGGACTAGCAGACACCGGGGAGCTGTTTTTT.

The rearrangement uses TRBV11-2 and TRBJ1-1; weak D call: TRBD1 (5 bases). CDR3 length: 15 amino acids. Germline V gene sequence: CDR1 SGHAT, CDR2 FQNNGV. V was shortened by 1 base and J by 3 bases, with 12 bases between the two germline ends. The CDR3 is CASSLVGRGDTEAFF. The DNA for the CDR3 is TGTGCCAGCAGCTTAGTGGGGCGGGGTGACACTGAAGCTTTCTTT.

The rearrangement uses TRBV4-1 and TRBJ2-1; a weak D match, TRBD1 (7 bases). V shed 4 bases and J shed 6 bases, with 10 bases lying between them. CDR1 and CDR2 from the germline V gene are MGHRA and YSYEKL. This CDR3 region has 13 residues. This chain's CDR3 is CASSRQGGNEQFF. CDR3 nucleotides: TGCGCCAGCAGCCGTCAGGGGGGCAATGAGCAGTTCTTC.

This clone was observed a few times. This chain links TRBV27 with TRBJ1-5; D is uncertain. This CDR3 contains 14 residues. Germline V gives CDR1 MNHEY, CDR2 SMNVEV (reference sequence). V was trimmed by 4 bases and J by 7 bases, leaving 14 bases between them. CDR3 bases: TGTGCCAGCAGTTCGTACGGGAAGAAACAGCCCCAGCATTTT. This encodes CASSSYGKKQPQHF.

This sequence joins TRBV27 and TRBJ2-7, with TRBD1 matching over 7 bases. The V segment lost 4 bases and the J segment 4 bases; nucleotides outside the gene matches: 4. Germline CDR1 and CDR2: MNHEY and SMNVEV (reference sequence). The CDR3 is made up of 13 amino acids. In DNA, the CDR3 is TGTGCCAGCAGTTATTACAGGGGTTACGAGCAGTACTTC. Its protein product is CASSYYRGYEQYF.

The sample holds a few counts of this clone. The gene calls are TRBV27 and TRBJ1-2, with 8 bases that match TRBD1. V lost 5 bases and J lost 4; bases outside the gene matches: 9. The length of the CDR3 is 15 residues. CDR1 is MNHEY and CDR2 is SMNVEV in the germline V gene (reference sequence). The CDR3 here is CASSLMGGQVYGYTF. CDR3 DNA sequence: TGTGCCAGCAGTCTTATGGGGGGACAGGTCTATGGCTACACCTTC.

As for this clone: Mismatch with germline at one junction end may stem from a read error. V gene TRBV30 combines with J gene TRBJ1-1; TRBD1 matches 7 bases. CDR3 length equals 13 residues. The germline gives CDR1 GTSNPN, CDR2 SVGIG (reference sequence). CDR3 sequence (DNA): TGTGCCTGGAGTGCCGGGACAGCGGGGGATTTTTGGTTT. This codes for CAWSAGTAGDFWF.

The CDR3: CASSDQASTSTDTQYF. CDR3 DNA sequence: TGTGCCAGCAGTGATCAGGCTTCCACTAGCACAGATACGCAGTATTTT. The chain carries TRBV6-1 and TRBJ2-3; D is undetermined. The CDR3 runs to 16 residues. V was clipped by 3 bases and J by 0 bases, with 13 bases between them. Germline CDR1 and CDR2: MNHNS and SASEGT.

J is TRBJ2-1 and V is TRBV19; D is possibly TRBD2 (7 bases). In germline, CDR1 is LNHDA, CDR2 SQIVND (reference sequence). The V end lost 3 bases, the J end lost 4 bases, and 13 bases lay between the germline ends. CDR3 size: 15 residues. CDR3 loop: CASSIGGRGYNEQFF. CDR3 DNA sequence: TGTGCCAGTAGTATTGGGGGGAGGGGGTACAATGAGCAGTTCTTC.

This chain uses TRBV6-5 with TRBJ2-1; 8 nucleotides align to TRBD2. V shed 0 bases and J 8 bases; nucleotides not matched to a gene: 9. This CDR3 is built from 16 residues. CDR1 and CDR2 from the germline V gene are MNHEY and SVGAGI. The CDR3 loop reads CASSYSLGLDVDEQFF. In DNA form, the CDR3 reads TGTGCCAGCAGTTACTCGTTGGGACTAGACGTGGATGAGCAGTTCTTC.

The rearrangement joins TRBV28 to TRBJ2-1, with TRBD2 identical over 9 bases. V shed 2 bases and J 8 bases; nucleotides not matched to a gene: 7. Germline lookup yields CDR1 MDHEN and CDR2 SYDVKM. The CDR3 is 15 residues long. DNA for the CDR3: TGTGCCAGCAGTTTAAGGCTAGCGGGAAGGCATGAGCAGTTCTTC. Protein product: CASSLRLAGRHEQFF. Full variable domain (rest looked up from reference TRBV28 and TRBJ2-1): DVKVTQSSRYLVKRTGEKVFLECVQDMDHENMFWYRQDPGLGLRLIYFSYDVKMKEKGDIPEGYSVSREKKERFSLILESASTNQTSMYLCASSLRLAGRHEQFFGPGTRLTVL.

The genes are TRBV30 and TRBJ1-1; D gene uncertain. Trimming shortened V by 5 bases and J by 0 bases, and 10 bases separated the two germline ends. Germline values: CDR1 GTSNPN, CDR2 SVGIG (reference sequence). The CDR3 is 13 residues long. Here the CDR3 reads CAWSGEVNTEAFF. The CDR3 DNA reads as TGTGCCTGGTCCGGGGAGGTGAACACTGAAGCTTTCTTT.

This CDR3 reads CASSVSGSSYNEQFF. CDR3 coding DNA: TGTGCCAGCAGCGTAAGCGGGAGCTCCTACAATGAGCAGTTCTTC. V gene TRBV7-3 combines with J gene TRBJ2-1; 8 nucleotides agree with TRBD2. This CDR3 is built from 15 residues. V gave up 5 bases and J gave up 0 bases; unmatched junction bases: 3. Germline CDR1 SGHTA, CDR2 FQGTGA.

The chain uses TRBV5-1 and TRBJ2-5; TRBD2 agrees at 8 bases. Gene TRBJ2-7 matches the end of the DNA better, so the J call may be wrong. The CDR3 is made up of 14 amino acids. The V gene's germline CDR1 is SGHRS and CDR2 YFSETQ. CDR3 loop: CASSFQRESDEQYF. The CDR3 nucleotides read TGCGCCAGCAGCTTCCAGCGGGAGAGCGACGAGCAGTACTTC.

The chain couples TRBV19 to TRBJ1-5; TRBD1 matches at 10 bases. CDR1 and CDR2 (germline): LNHDA, SQIVND (reference sequence). This CDR3 region has 15 residues. V shed 3 bases, J shed 3 bases, and the junction held 2 bases outside the gene matches. Here the CDR3 DNA reads TGTGCCAGTAGTATGGGGACAGGGGTCAATCAGCCCCAGCATTTT. Translating gives CASSMGTGVNQPQHF.